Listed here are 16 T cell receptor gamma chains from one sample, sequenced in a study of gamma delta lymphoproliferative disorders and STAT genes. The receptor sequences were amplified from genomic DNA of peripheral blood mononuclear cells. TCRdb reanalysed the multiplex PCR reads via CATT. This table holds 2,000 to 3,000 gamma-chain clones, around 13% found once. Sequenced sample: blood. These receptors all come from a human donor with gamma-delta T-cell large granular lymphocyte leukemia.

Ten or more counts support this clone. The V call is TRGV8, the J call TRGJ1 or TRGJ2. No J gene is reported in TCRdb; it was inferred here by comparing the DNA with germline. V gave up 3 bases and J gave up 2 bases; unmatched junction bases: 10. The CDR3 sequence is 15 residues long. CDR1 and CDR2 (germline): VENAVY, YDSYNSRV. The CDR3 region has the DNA TGTGCCACCTGGGATCCTCAGGGATATTATTATAAGAAACTCTTT. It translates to CATWDPQGYYYKKLF.

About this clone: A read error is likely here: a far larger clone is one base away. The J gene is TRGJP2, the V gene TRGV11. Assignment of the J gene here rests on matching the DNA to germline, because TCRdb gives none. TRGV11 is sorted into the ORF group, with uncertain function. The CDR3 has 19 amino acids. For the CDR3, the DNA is TGTACCACTGCGCCTGCTGGATTAGGCAGTTATAGTAGTGATTGGATCAAGACGTTT. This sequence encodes CTTAPAGLGSYSSDWIKTF.

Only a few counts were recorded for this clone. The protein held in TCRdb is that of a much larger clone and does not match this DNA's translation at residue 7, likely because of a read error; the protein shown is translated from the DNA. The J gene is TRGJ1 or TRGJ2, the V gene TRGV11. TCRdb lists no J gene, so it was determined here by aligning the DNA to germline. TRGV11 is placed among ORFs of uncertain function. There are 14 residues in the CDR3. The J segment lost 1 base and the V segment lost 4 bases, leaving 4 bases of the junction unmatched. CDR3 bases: TGTGCCTGCTGGATTAGCCCTAATTATTATAAGAAACTCTTT. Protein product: CACWISPNYYKKLF.

In DNA form, the CDR3 reads TGTGCCACCTGGAGTGATCCAAGGTTCAAGATATTT. Translated, it gives CATWSDPRFKIF. V and J are TRGV3 and TRGJP1. TCRdb does not report a J gene; here it was assigned by matching the DNA to germline references. Trimming took 6 bases from V and 12 from J; bases not matched to a gene: 10. This CDR3 has 12 amino acids. Germline lookup yields CDR1 VTNTFY and CDR2 YDVSTARD (reference sequence).

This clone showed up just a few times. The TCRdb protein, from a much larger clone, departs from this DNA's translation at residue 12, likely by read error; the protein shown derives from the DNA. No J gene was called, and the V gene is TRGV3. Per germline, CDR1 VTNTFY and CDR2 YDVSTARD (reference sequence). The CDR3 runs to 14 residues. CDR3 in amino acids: CATWDRPDYYKELF. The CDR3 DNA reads TGTGCCACCTGGGACAGGCCGGATTATTATAAGGAACTCTTT.

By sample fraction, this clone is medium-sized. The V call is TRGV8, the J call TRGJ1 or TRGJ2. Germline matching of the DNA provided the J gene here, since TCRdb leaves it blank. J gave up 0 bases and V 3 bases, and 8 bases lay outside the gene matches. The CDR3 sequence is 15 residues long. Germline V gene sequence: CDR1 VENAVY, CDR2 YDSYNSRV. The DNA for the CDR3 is TGTGCCACCTGGGATGACCCCTTGAATTATTATAAGAAACTCTTT. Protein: CATWDDPLNYYKKLF.

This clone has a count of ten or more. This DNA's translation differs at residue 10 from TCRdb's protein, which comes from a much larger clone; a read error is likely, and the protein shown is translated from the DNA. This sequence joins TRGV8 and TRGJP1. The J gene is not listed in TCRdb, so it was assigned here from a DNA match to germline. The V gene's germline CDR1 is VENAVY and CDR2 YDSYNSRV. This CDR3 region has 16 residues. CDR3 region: CATWDGPDTNGWFKIF. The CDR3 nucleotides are TGTGCCACCTGGGATGGTCCTGATACCAATGGTTGGTTCAAGATATTT.

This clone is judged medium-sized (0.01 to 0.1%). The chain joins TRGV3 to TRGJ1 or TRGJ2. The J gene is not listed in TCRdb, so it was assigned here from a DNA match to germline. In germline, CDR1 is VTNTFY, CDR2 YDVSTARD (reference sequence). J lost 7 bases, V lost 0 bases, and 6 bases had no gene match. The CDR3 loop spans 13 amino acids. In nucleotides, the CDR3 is TGTGCCACCTGGGACAGGCGGAGGTATAAGAAACTCTTT. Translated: CATWDRRRYKKLF.

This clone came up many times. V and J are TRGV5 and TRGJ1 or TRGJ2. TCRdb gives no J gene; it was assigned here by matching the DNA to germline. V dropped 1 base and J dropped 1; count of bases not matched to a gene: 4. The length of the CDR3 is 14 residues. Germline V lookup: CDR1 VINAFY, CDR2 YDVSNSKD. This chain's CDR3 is CATWDRYNYYKKLF. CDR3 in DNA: TGTGCCACCTGGGACAGATATAATTATTATAAGAAACTCTTT.

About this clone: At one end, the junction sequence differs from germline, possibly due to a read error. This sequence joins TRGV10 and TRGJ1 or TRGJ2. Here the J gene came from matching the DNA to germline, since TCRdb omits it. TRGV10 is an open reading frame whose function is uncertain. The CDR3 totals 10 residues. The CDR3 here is CAGLYYKKLF. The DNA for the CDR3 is TGCGCGGGATTATATTATAAGAAACTCTTT.

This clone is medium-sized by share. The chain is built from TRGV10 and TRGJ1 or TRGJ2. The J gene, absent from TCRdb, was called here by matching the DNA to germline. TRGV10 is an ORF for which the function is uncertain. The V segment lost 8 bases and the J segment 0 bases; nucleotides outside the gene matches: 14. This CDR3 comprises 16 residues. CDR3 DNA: TGTGCTGCGTGGGATTCTAAGTCCTCGAATTATTATAAGAAACTCTTT. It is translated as CAAWDSKSSNYYKKLF.

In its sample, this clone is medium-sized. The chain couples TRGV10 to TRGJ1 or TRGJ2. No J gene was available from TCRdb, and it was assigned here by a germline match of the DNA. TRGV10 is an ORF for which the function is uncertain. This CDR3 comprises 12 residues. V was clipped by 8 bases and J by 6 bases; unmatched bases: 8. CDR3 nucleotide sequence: TGTGCTGCGTGGGACCCTGTTTATAAGAAACTCTTT. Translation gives CAAWDPVYKKLF.

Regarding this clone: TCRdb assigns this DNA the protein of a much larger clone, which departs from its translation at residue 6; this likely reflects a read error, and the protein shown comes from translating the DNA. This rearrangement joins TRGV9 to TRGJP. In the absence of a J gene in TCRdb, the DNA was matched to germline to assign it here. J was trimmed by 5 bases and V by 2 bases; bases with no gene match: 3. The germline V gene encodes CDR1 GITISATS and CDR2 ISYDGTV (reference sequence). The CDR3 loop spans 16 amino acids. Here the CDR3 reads CALWEGEELGKKIKVF. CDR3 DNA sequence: TGTGCCTTGTGGGAGGGGGAAGAGTTGGGCAAAAAAATCAAGGTATTT.

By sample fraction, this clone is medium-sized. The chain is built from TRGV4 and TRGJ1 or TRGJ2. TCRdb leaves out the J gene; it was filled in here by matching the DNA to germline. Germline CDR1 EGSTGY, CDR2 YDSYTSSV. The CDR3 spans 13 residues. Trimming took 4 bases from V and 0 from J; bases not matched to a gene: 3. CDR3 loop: CATWDENYYKKLF. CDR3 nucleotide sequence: TGTGCCACCTGGGACGAGAATTATTATAAGAAACTCTTT.

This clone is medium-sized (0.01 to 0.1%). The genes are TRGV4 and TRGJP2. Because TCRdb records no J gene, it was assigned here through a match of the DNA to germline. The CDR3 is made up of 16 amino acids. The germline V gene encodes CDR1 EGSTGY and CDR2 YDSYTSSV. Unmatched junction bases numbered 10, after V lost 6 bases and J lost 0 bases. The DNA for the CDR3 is TGTGCCACCTGGTACCGATCTGATAGTAGTGATTGGATCAAGACGTTT. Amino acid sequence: CATWYRSDSSDWIKTF.

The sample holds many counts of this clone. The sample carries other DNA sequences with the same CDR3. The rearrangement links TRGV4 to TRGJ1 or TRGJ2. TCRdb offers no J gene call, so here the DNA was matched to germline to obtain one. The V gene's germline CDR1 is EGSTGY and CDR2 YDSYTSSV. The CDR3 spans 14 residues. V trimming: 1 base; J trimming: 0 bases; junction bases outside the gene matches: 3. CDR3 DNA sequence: TGTGCCACCTGGGATGGCCCGAATTATTATAAGAAACTCTTT. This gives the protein CATWDGPNYYKKLF.